The 3 T cell receptor beta chains listed next were all sequenced from one sample in a study of cytomegalovirus exposure and HLA in healthy donors listed by TCRdb under 2017. The library was built by means of the immunoSEQ multiplex PCR assay. The multiplex PCR relied on a mix of 60 forward primers for TCR Vbeta segments and 13 reverse primers for TCR Jbeta segments. TCRdb took this table from immuneACCESS and kept in-frame rearrangements with V and J called. Such tables lack part of the clones; where checked against another copy, unresolved V genes explain under half of the gap, and the rest is unexplained. The sample records approximately 120,000 clones, 65% to 85% of which are singletons. The top ten constitute 0.95% to 1.5% of the sample. The sequencing sample was made of PBMCs. All receptors come from a man aged 50-59 years in good health and CMV-seronegative.

CDR3 nucleotide sequence: TGTGCCAGTAGTAGCCGGATCAGGGGCAGCGTAAATGAAAAACTGTTTTTT. Translating it yields CASSSRIRGSVNEKLFF. The chain employs TRBV19 and TRBJ1-4, with a tentative D call TRBD1 (6 bases). Germline CDR1 and CDR2: LNHDA and SQIVND (reference sequence). The CDR3 is made up of 17 amino acids. V was cut by 4 bases and J by 5 bases, with 20 bases left in between. The variable domain in full, completed from reference TRBV19 and TRBJ1-4, reads DGGITQSPKYLFRKEGQNVTLSCEQNLNHDAMYWYRQDPGQGLRLIYYSQIVNDFQKGDIAEGYSVSREKKESFPLTVTSAQKNPTAFYLCASSSRIRGSVNEKLFFGSGTQLSVL.

The V call is TRBV19, the J call TRBJ2-2; D perhaps matches TRBD2 (7 bases). CDR3 length: 15 residues. Germline V CDR1 and CDR2: LNHDA, SQIVND (reference sequence). V lost 6 bases, J lost 5 bases, and 16 bases lay in between. The CDR3 reads CASSRGAARTGELFF. CDR3 bases: TGTGCCAGTAGCCGGGGGGCGGCGAGAACCGGGGAGCTGTTTTTT.

The chain couples TRBV29-1 to TRBJ2-2, with D perhaps TRBD2 (5 bases). Germline CDR1 SQVTM, CDR2 ANQGSEA. Between the trimmed V and J ends, which lost 4 bases and 8 bases, there was a span of 14 bases. The CDR3 is made up of 13 amino acids. The CDR3 spells CSVAESRVGELFF. In DNA, the CDR3 is TGCAGCGTTGCGGAATCGAGGGTGGGGGAGCTGTTTTTT.